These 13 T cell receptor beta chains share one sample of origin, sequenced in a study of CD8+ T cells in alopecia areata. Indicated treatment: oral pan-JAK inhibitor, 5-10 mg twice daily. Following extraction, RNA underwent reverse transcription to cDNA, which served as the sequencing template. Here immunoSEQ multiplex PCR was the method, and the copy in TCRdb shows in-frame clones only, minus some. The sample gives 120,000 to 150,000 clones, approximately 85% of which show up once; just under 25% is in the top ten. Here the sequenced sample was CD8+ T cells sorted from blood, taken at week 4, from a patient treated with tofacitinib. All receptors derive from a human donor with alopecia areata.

The CDR3 DNA is TGTGCCAGCACAGGGAGGGCGGATACGCAGTATTTT. This gives the protein CASTGRADTQYF. The chain links TRBV25-1 to TRBJ2-3; 7 bases align to TRBD2. J gave up 6 bases and V 7 bases, and 4 bases lay outside the gene matches. Germline CDR1 and CDR2: MGHDK and SYGVNS. The CDR3 is 12 residues long.

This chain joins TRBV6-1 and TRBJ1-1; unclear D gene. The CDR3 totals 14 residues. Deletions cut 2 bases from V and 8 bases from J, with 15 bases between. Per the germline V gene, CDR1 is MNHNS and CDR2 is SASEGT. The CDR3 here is CASSELESGREAFF. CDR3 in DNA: TGTGCCAGCAGTGAATTGGAATCGGGGAGGGAAGCTTTCTTT.

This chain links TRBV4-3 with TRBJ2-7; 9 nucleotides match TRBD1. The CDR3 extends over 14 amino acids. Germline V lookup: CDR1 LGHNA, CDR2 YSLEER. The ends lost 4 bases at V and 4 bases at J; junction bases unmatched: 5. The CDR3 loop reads CASSPGTGRYEQYF. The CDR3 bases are TGCGCCAGCAGCCCCGGGACAGGGCGATACGAGCAGTACTTC.

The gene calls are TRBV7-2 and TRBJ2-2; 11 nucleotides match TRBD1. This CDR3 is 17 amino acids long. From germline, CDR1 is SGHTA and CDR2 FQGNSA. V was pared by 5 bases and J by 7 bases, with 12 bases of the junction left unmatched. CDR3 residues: CASSPIPGQGVHGELFF. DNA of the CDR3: TGTGCCAGCAGCCCAATCCCGGGACAGGGGGTCCACGGGGAGCTGTTTTTT.

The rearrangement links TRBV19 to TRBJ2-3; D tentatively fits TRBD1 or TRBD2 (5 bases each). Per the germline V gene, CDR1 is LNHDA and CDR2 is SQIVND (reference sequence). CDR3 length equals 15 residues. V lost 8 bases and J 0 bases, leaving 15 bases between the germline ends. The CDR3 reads CASRGAFSSTDTQYF. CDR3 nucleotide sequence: TGTGCCAGTCGAGGGGCCTTCTCTAGCACAGATACGCAGTATTTT.

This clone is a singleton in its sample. CDR3 sequence reads: CASSSRGQGSYQETQYF. CDR3 nucleotides: TGTGCCAGCAGTTCCAGAGGACAGGGCTCGTACCAAGAGACCCAGTACTTC. This chain joins TRBV28 and TRBJ2-5, with TRBD1 identical over 8 bases. The J segment lost 0 bases and the V segment lost 4 bases, leaving 10 bases of the junction unmatched. The CDR3 is 17 residues long. Germline V gene lookup returns CDR1 MDHEN and CDR2 SYDVKM.

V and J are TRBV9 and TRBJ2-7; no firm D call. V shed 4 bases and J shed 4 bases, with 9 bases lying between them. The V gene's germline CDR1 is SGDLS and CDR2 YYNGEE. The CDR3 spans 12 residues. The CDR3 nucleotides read TGTGCCAGCAGCCCGTTCGGGTACGAGCAGTACTTC. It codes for CASSPFGYEQYF.

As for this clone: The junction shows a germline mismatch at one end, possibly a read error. The CDR3 coding sequence is TGTGCCAGCGGTTACGAGCAGTACTTC. This encodes CASGYEQYF. The rearrangement uses TRBV6-6 and TRBJ2-7; no reliable D call. Per germline, CDR1 MNHNY and CDR2 SVGAGI (reference sequence). The CDR3 runs to 9 residues.

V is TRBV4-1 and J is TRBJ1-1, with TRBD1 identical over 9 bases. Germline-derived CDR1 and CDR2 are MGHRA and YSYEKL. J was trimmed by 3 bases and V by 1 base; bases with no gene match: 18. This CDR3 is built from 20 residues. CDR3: CASSQVMAVDRGSGDTEAFF. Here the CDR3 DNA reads TGCGCCAGCAGCCAAGTCATGGCGGTAGACAGGGGGTCGGGGGACACTGAAGCTTTCTTT.

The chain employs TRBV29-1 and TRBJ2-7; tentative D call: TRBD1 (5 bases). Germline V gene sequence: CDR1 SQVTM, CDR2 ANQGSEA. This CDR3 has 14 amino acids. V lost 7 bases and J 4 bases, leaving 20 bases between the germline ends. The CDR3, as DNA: TGCAGCGCTACCACAGGCCTGGGCCCTTACGAGCAGTACTTC. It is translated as CSATTGLGPYEQYF.

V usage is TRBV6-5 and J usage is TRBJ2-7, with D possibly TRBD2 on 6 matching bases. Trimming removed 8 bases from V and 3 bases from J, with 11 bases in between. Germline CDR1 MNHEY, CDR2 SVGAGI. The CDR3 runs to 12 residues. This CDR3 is CASGRLVYEQYF. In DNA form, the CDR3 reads TGTGCCAGCGGCAGACTAGTCTACGAGCAGTACTTC.

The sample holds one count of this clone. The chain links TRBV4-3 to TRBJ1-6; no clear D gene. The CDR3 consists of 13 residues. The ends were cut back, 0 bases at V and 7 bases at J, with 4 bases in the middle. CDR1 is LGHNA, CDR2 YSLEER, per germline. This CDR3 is CASSQDPNSPLHF. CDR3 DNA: TGCGCCAGCAGCCAAGATCCAAATTCACCCCTCCACTTT.

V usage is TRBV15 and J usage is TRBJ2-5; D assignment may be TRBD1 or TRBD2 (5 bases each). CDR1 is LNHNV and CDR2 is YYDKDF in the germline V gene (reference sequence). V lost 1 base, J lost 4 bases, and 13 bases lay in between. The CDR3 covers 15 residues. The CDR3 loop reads CATSRGLSGTETQYF. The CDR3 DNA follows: TGTGCCACCAGCAGAGGACTTTCAGGGACAGAGACCCAGTACTTC.